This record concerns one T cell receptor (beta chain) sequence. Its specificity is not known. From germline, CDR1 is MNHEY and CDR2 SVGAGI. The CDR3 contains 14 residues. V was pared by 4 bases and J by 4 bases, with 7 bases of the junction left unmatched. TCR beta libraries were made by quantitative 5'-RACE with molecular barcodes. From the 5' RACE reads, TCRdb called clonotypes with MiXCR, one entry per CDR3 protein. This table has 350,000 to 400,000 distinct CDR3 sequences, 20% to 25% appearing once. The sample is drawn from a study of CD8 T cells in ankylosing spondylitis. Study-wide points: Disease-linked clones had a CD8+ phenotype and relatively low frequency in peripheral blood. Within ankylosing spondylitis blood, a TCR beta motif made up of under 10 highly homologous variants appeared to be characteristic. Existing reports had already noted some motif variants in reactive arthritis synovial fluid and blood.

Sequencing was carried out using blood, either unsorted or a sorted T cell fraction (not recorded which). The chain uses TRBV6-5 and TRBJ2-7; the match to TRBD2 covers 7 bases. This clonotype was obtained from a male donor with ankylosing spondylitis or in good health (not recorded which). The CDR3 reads CASSSSRLAYEQYF. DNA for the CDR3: TGTGCCAGCAGTTCCTCTCGACTAGCTTACGAGCAGTACTTC.